One TCR beta chain is described in this entry. Only a few counts were recorded for this clone. Its antigen specificity is not known. No per-base quality is available; no much larger clone lies one base away. The method was the immunoSEQ multiplex PCR assay. RNA was extracted from all samples and reverse transcribed into cDNA, which served as template for TCR sequencing. First-strand cDNA was synthesized with SuperScript III using a 2:1 mix of oligo-dT and random hexamers. A synthetic immune receptor repertoire was used to assess amplification bias, and residual bias was removed computationally. Per the authors' processing: Raw reads were preprocessed for error removal, and CDR3 was defined according to IMGT conventions as running from the conserved cysteine to phenylalanine. To get clonality, Shannon entropy was normalized by log2 of the number of productive unique TCRs and the result was subtracted from 1. Scalp TCRbeta sequences were cross-referenced with sorted blood CD4 and CD8 repertoires so that the CD4 or CD8 identity of scalp clones could be inferred. This immuneACCESS table, as held by TCRdb, lists in-frame sequences with V and J called but not all clones. Of the missing ones, under half trace to an unresolved V gene in checked studies; the others have no known cause. That table is the source of V, J and clone size, and D and trimming were worked out from the DNA. Across this sample there are about 64,000 clones, with about 44% seen only once. The ten largest account for roughly half of the sample.

This sample was taken from a study of CD8+ T cells in alopecia areata (dated by TCRdb to 2016 to 2018). For the study in its entirety: In both human patients and the C3H/HeJ mouse model, the study applied high-throughput TCRbeta sequencing to look at T cell clonal expansion in alopecia areata. RNA was extracted with the PAXgene miRNA kit for fixed scalp, the miRNeasy kit for PBMCs, and the RNeasy kit for mouse skin. Amplification of TCRbeta CDR3 regions was done by immunoSEQ multiplex PCR using 35 Vbeta forward primers and 13 Jbeta reverse primers. Human TCRbeta sequencing covered scalp tissue and sorted CD4+ and CD8+ peripheral blood T cells from patchy and totalis/universalis alopecia areata patients and healthy controls. Scalp clonality was compared across normal scalp (n=4), patchy alopecia areata scalp (n=8), and alopecia totalis/universalis scalp (n=8).

Study-level results and caveats: Compared with normal scalp, lesional scalp had higher clonality and more expanded CD8+ clones, particularly in alopecia totalis/universalis, a pattern that suggests antigenic drive. Shared TCR sequences between patients were less evident than in mice, which may be partly attributable to HLA diversity in the patient population. Unlike mouse skin, which is dominated by gammadelta T cells, normal human skin has resident alphabeta T cells that are also sequenced, and this complicates analysis of the scalp TCR repertoire.

Lesional scalp punch biopsies and peripheral blood were obtained from alopecia areata patients. PBMCs were isolated by density centrifugation and stained for CD3, CD4 and CD8, and CD4+ and CD8+ T cells were sorted on a FACSAria. Alopecia areata patients who were not treated were recruited through a multicenter biomarker study. In 4 to 6 patients from the biomarker study, the blood CD8+ T cells went through an additional sort into NKG2D-low and NKG2D-high fractions. The CDR1 and CDR2 encoded by the germline V gene are MDHEN and SYDVKM. Here V drops 7 bases and J drops 8 bases, and the junction holds 10 bases not matched to any gene. From its cysteine to its phenylalanine, the CDR3 spans 14 amino acids. The DNA shown is the 42-base CDR3, in frame from base 1.

The clonotype was recovered from a human donor with alopecia areata. Material for sequencing was NKG2D-low CD8+ T cells sorted from blood. The cell subset or site label, as the study defines it: sorted CD8+ NKG2D-low blood T cells. The receptor chain draws on TRBV28 and TRBJ1-2, with TRBD1 matching 10 junction bases. CDR3 protein: CASTLTGGARGYTF. The nucleotide sequence reads as follows: TGTGCCAGCACCTTGACAGGGGGCGCGAGAGGCTACACCTTC.